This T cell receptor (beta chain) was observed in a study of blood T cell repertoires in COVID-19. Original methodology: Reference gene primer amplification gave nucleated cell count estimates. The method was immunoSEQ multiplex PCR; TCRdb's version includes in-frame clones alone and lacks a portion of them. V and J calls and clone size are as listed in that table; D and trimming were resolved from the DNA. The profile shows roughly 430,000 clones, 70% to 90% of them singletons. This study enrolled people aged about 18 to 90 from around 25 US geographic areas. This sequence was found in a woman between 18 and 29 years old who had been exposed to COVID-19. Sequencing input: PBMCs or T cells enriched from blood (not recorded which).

CDR3 nucleotides: TGTGCCAGCAGTTCACAGCGGGGGGCCAACAATGAGCAGTTCTTC. This gives the protein CASSSQRGANNEQFF. The rearrangement links TRBV6-6 to TRBJ2-1; 9 nucleotides match TRBD2. The CDR3 has 15 residues. Germline V gene lookup returns CDR1 MNHNY and CDR2 SVGAGI (reference sequence). V gave up 4 bases and J gave up 5 bases; unmatched junction bases: 6.